Following are 10 T cell receptor beta chains from one sample sequenced in a study of T cells in localized non-small cell lung cancer. Profiling relied on immunoSEQ multiplex PCR, and the TCRdb table lists in-frame clones only, not all of them. The repertoire consists of roughly 89,000 clones, with about nine tenths occurring once and the leading ten covering about 4%. The sample in question was PBMCs, obtained before any cancer treatment. These receptors were obtained from a woman aged 35-75 years with stage II squamous cell lung carcinoma.

V is TRBV7-8 and J is TRBJ1-2; TRBD1 agrees at 7 bases. The V segment lost 0 bases and the J segment 4 bases; nucleotides outside the gene matches: 8. The CDR3 length is 16 residues. CDR1 and CDR2 from the germline V gene are SGHVS and FQNEAQ. The CDR3 sequence is CASSLALRGGGYGYTF. CDR3 bases: TGTGCCAGCAGCTTAGCGCTCCGAGGGGGCGGCTATGGCTACACCTTC.

The chain links TRBV30 to TRBJ1-6; D possibly corresponds to TRBD1 (5 bases). This CDR3 is built from 14 residues. From germline, CDR1 is GTSNPN and CDR2 SVGIG (reference sequence). The V gene lost 0 bases and the J gene lost 6 bases, with 9 bases spanning the gap. The CDR3 region has the DNA TGTGCCTGGAGTGTTGGGGACGTTAATTCACCCCTCCACTTT. This translates into CAWSVGDVNSPLHF.

CDR3 amino acids: CASGLVLGQEAFF. CDR3 nucleotides: TGTGCTAGTGGTTTGGTACTGGGACAGGAAGCTTTCTTT. This sequence joins TRBV12-5 and TRBJ1-1; 7 bases map to TRBD1. CDR1 is LGHNT, CDR2 FRNRAP, per germline. The CDR3 runs to 13 residues. Germline trimming cut 0 bases from V and 8 bases from J; bases unmatched to any gene: 3.

The rearrangement links TRBV6-5 to TRBJ1-5, with D uncertain. The CDR3 is 14 amino acids. Germline values: CDR1 MNHEY, CDR2 SVGAGI. Trimming cost V 7 bases and J 7 bases, with 17 bases left between them. The CDR3 DNA reads as TGTGCCAGCACTGCAGAGCCCTCAAGACAGCCCCAGCATTTT. Translating gives CASTAEPSRQPQHF.

The V and J genes are TRBV6-6 and TRBJ2-3, with a weak D call TRBD1 (6 bases). V lost 5 bases, J lost 2 bases, and 14 bases lay in between. This CDR3 has 15 amino acids. CDR1 and CDR2 (germline): MNHNY, SVGAGI (reference sequence). The CDR3 region is CASSRQDSFTDTQYF. The CDR3 DNA is TGTGCCAGCAGTCGACAGGATTCCTTCACAGATACGCAGTATTTT.

The CDR3 loop is CASSLGLAEIYEQYF. CDR3 coding DNA: TGTGCCAGCAGCTTGGGGCTAGCGGAGATATACGAGCAGTACTTC. The rearrangement joins TRBV5-5 to TRBJ2-7; TRBD2 matches at 7 bases. J gave up 4 bases and V 0 bases, and 7 bases lay outside the gene matches. The CDR3 is 15 residues long. CDR1 and CDR2 (germline): SGHKS, YYEKEE (reference sequence).

The V gene is TRBV6-9, the J gene TRBJ1-5, with 7 bases that match TRBD1. Per germline, CDR1 MNHGY and CDR2 SVAAGI. With 5 bases clipped from V and 2 bases from J, the junction kept 3 bases outside the gene matches. The CDR3 runs 14 residues. CDR3 in amino acids: CASSPQGRNQPQHF. CDR3 nucleotides: TGTGCCAGCAGTCCACAGGGGCGCAATCAGCCCCAGCATTTT.

This chain's CDR3 is CASSPNQGGYGYTF. The CDR3 nucleotides read TGTGCCAGCAGCCCCAACCAGGGTGGCTATGGCTACACCTTC. The V gene is TRBV9, the J gene TRBJ1-2; D is perhaps TRBD1 (5 bases). V lost 4 bases, J lost 4 bases, and 14 bases lay in between. Germline V gene lookup returns CDR1 SGDLS and CDR2 YYNGEE. The CDR3 is 14 residues long.

By proportion, this clone is medium-sized. The rearrangement joins TRBV5-6 to TRBJ1-5; D gene uncertain. V was cut by 0 bases and J by 2 bases, with 9 bases left in between. CDR1 and CDR2 (germline): SGHDT, YYEEEE. CDR3 length: 15 amino acids. The CDR3, as DNA: TGTGCCAGCAGCTTGGGGGCAGGAGGCAATCAGCCCCAGCATTTT. This gives the protein CASSLGAGGNQPQHF.

V gene TRBV20-1 combines with J gene TRBJ1-1; D is uncertain. The CDR3 has 11 residues. Trimming stripped 4 bases from V and 7 bases from J, with 10 bases between. Germline V gives CDR1 DFQATT, CDR2 SNEGSKA (reference sequence). The CDR3 loop is CSATREFEAFF. The CDR3 nucleotides read TGCAGTGCTACGAGGGAGTTTGAAGCTTTCTTT.